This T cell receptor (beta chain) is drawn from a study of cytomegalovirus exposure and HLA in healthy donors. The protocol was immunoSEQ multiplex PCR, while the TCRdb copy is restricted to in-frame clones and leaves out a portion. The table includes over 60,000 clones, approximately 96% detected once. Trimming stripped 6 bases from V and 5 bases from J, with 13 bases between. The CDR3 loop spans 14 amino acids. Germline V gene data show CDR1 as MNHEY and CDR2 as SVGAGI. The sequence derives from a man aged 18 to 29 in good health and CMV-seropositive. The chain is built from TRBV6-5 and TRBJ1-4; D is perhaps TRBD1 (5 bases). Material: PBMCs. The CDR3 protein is CASSKGVLNEKLFF. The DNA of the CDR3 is TGTGCCAGCAGCAAAGGGGTCCTCAATGAAAAACTGTTTTTT.